This T cell receptor (beta chain) comes out of a study of OX40 agonist ivuxolimab in advanced cancers. Concerning the study at large: Ivuxolimab, which targeted the costimulatory receptor OX40 (CD134), was an agonistic, fully human IgG2 monoclonal antibody. Intravenous ivuxolimab was administered to patients every 2 weeks at six dose levels: 0.01, 0.1, 0.3, 1.5, 3 and 10 mg/kg. Among the roughly 50 dose-escalation patients, approximately 20 had hepatocellular carcinoma, about 15 melanoma, 9 renal cell carcinoma and 9 head and neck cancer. In the dose-escalation cohort, more than 80% of patients were male, and the mean age was around 60 years with a range of roughly 23 to 79. Patients were allowed to have had prior anti-PD-1, anti-PD-L1 or anti-CTLA-4 therapy, and approximately 37% of the dose-escalation patients had been treated with checkpoint inhibitors. Partial responses occurred in three dose-escalation patients, of whom one had hepatocellular carcinoma and two had cutaneous melanoma. The point of sequencing TCRbeta in the periphery was to test whether ivuxolimab changed TCR sequence diversity and drove clonal T-cell expansion. The paper describes the monotherapy dose-escalation part (N of about 54 patients) of the phase I trial of ivuxolimab.

The paper as a whole reports these results and caveats: After ivuxolimab, expanded clones were on average more numerous among CD8+ T cells than among CD4+ T cells. In the 0.1-3.0 mg/kg groups, partial responders were among the patients with the lowest normalized peripheral clonal expansion, particularly in CD8+ T cells. Low levels of normalized T-cell clonal expansion were also seen in some patients who did not respond. The antigen specificity of the peripheral T cells that underwent clonal expansion was not determined. At doses of 0.1 to 3.0 mg/kg, clonal expansion of both CD4+ and CD8+ T cells in blood was seen between baseline and week 6.

The CDR1 and CDR2 encoded by the germline V gene are SGDLS and YYNGEE. The CDR3 has 17 amino acids, counting the end cysteine and phenylalanine. Just CDR3 DNA is preserved here, 51 bases in frame from base 1. Ends trimmed: V by 4 bases, J by 4 bases; bases unmatched to a gene: 9. Note on this clone: Its antigen remains unidentified. No base quality values were provided; no much bigger clone lies one nucleotide off.

Patients with autoimmune disease history or receiving systemic immunosuppression were excluded from the trial. Peripheral blood for TCR sequencing was collected from all dose cohorts at baseline, on cycle 4 day 1, and on cycle 7 day 1. Samples came from an open-label, multicenter, first-in-human phase I dose-escalation trial of ivuxolimab. Adults with locally advanced or metastatic melanoma, renal cell, hepatocellular, or head and neck squamous cell carcinoma were enrolled in the trial. Before TCR sequencing, CD4+ and CD8+ T cells were separately sorted from peripheral blood. Genomic DNA was isolated from the sorted cells so that the TCRbeta CDR3 region could be sequenced. The immunoSEQ Assay was used for sequencing of TCRbeta CDR3 regions. TCRdb re-hosts the immuneACCESS table, in-frame sequences only. Its copies lack some clones; in the studies checked, an unresolved V gene accounts for under half of them, and the cause for the rest is not known. In this sample the table shows 84,000 or so clones, approximately 95% of which occur a single time. The top ten clonotypes cover more than 9.5% of the sample.

The sequence is built from TRBV9 and TRBJ2-1, with 12 bases in between that match TRBD2. The TCR was taken from an adult with an advanced solid tumor such as melanoma, head and neck, liver or kidney cancer. Sequencing used CD4+ or CD8+ T cells sorted from blood, obtained in a trial of the OX40 agonist ivuxolimab. The CDR3 in this case is CASSLRTSGNRYNEQFF. The DNA reads as follows: TGTGCCAGCAGCCTTCGGACTAGCGGGAACCGTTACAATGAGCAGTTCTTC.